This T cell receptor beta chain appears in the sequencing data of a study of blood T cell repertoires in COVID-19. About the study: PBMCs, B-cell-depleted T cells, or T cells provided the cDNA or gDNA that made up the material.

Original processing notes: Estimates of nucleated cell counts were drawn from the amplification of reference gene primers. Clones were sequenced by immunoSEQ multiplex PCR, and TCRdb holds only the in-frame ones, with some missing. V, J and clone size are those of that table, while D and trimming were read from the DNA. The table records 350,000 to 400,000 clones, 80% to 90% of them present only once. The ends were cut back, 6 bases at V and 6 bases at J, with 10 bases in the middle. This CDR3 has 12 amino acids. Sequenced sample: PBMCs or T cells enriched from blood (not recorded which). The clonotype comes from a man aged 18 to 35 who had recovered from COVID-19. The rearrangement links TRBV12-3 or TRBV12-4 to TRBJ2-3, with no clear D. This CDR3 is CASRPDLDTQYF. The CDR3 DNA reads TGTGCCAGCAGGCCCGACTTGGATACGCAGTATTTT.